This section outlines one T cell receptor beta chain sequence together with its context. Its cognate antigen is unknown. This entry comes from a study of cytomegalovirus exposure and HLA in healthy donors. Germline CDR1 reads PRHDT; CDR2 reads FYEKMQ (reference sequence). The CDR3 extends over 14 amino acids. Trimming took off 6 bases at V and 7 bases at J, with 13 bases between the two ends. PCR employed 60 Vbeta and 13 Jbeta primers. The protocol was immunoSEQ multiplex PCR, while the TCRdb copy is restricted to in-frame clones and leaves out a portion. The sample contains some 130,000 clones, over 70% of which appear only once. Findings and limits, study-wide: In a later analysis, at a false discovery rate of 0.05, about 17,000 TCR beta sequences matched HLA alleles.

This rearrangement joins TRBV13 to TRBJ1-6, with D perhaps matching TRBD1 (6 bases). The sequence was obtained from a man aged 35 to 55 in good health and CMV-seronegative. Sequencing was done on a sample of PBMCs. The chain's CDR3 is CASSQHQGNSPLHF. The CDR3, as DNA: TGTGCCAGCAGTCAACACCAGGGGAATTCACCCCTCCACTTT.